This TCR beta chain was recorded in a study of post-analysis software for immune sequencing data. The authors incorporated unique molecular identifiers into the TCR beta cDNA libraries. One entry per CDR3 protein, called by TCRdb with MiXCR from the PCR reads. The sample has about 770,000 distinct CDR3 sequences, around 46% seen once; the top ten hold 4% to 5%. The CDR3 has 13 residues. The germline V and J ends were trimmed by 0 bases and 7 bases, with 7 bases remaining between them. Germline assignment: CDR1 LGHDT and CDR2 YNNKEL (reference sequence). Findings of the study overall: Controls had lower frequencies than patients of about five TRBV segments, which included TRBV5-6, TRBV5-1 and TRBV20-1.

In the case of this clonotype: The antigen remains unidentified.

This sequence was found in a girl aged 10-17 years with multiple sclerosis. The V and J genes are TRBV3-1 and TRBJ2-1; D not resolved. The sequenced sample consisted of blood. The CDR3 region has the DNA TGTGCCAGCAGCCAAGATACGCGGAATGAGCAGTTCTTC. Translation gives CASSQDTRNEQFF.